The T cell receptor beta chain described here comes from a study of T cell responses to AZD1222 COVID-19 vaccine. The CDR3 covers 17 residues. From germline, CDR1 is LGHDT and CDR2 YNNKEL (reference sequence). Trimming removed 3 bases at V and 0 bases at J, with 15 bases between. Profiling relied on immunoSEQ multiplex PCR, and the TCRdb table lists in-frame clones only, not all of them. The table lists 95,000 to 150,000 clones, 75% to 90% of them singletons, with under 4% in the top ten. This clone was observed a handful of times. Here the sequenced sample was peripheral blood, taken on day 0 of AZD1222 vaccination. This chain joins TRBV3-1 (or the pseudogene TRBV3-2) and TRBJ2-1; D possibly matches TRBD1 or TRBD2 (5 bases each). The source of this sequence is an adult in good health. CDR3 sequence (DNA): TGTGCCAGCAGCCAGAGGGCGAGGGGAAGCTCCTACAATGAGCAGTTCTTC. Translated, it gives CASSQRARGSSYNEQFF.